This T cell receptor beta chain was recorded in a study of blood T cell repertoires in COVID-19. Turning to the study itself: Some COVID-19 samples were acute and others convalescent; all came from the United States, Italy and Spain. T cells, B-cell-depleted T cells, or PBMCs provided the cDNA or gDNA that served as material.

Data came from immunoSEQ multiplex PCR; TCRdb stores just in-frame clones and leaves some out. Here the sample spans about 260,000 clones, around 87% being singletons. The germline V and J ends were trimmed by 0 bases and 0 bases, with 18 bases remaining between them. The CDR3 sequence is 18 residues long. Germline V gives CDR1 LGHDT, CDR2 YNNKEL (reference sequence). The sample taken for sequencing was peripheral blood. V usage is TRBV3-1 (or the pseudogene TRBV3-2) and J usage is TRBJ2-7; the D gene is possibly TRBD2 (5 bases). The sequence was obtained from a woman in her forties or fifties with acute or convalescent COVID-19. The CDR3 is CASSQDFSGGYDSYEQYF. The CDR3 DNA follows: TGTGCCAGCAGCCAAGATTTTTCCGGAGGATACGACTCCTACGAGCAGTACTTC.